The rows below give T cell receptor beta chains drawn from one sample of a study of shared clonotypes between healthy human individuals. Profiling relied on immunoSEQ multiplex PCR, and the TCRdb table lists in-frame clones only, not all of them. The sample carries 100,000 or so clones, around 65% recorded once. Source material: memory CD8+ T cells sorted from blood. Receptors originate from a woman between 25 and 40 years old in good health. CDR3s include the opening cysteine and the closing phenylalanine or tryptophan.

j_call v_call cdr3_aa
TRBJ1-4 TRBV15 CATSRETGSGKLFF
TRBJ2-7 TRBV11-2 CASSLDQGPEQYF
TRBJ1-1 TRBV29-1 CSATGQGDEAFF
TRBJ2-7 TRBV5-5 CASSLAVGPVHEQYF
TRBJ2-7 TRBV29-1 CSAWTGNSYEQYF
TRBJ2-5 TRBV25-1 CASSLGEMETQYF
TRBJ2-7 TRBV30 CAWSVTASDEQYF
TRBJ2-1 TRBV9 CASSVGDYPEEQFF
TRBJ2-7 TRBV11-2 CASSPPGTYEQYF
TRBJ1-4 TRBV7-9 CASSFFSGSTNEKLFF
TRBJ2-7 TRBV4-1 CASSQLAGSHREQYF
TRBJ2-7 TRBV6-6 CASSYRGPEYEQYF
TRBJ1-4 TRBV21-1 CASNEQGWLFF
TRBJ2-1 TRBV18 CASSPTDDGVNEQFF
TRBJ2-2 TRBV7-9 CASSWGQTNTGELFF
TRBJ1-5 TRBV30 CAWSVLAYRDQPQHF
TRBJ1-1 TRBV11-3 CASSTEGATEAFF
TRBJ2-3 TRBV28 CASSPPQFSTDTQYF
TRBJ2-1 TRBV25-1 CASGASGNYNEQFF
TRBJ1-1 TRBV2 CASRGQGRGNTEAFF
TRBJ1-1 TRBV30 CAWSVSADYTEAFF
TRBJ2-1 TRBV6-1 CASSEARDRVSRHNEQFF
TRBJ2-7 TRBV5-1 CASSWVWGEQYF
TRBJ2-1 TRBV6-1 CASSVRLDGGYNEQFF
TRBJ2-1 TRBV4-1 CASSQVKGLVSSYNEQFF
TRBJ2-7 TRBV5-6 CASSPSADKLEQYF
TRBJ2-2 TRBV12-5 CASGKNTGELFF
TRBJ1-5 TRBV5-4 CASSLESSEPQHF
TRBJ1-2 TRBV10-3 CAIRPDRQGLLNYGYTF
TRBJ2-3 TRBV28 CAIRRLLARESLADTQYF
TRBJ1-2 TRBV6-4 CASSESTGGDGYTF
TRBJ2-5 TRBV29-1 CSVERSLGIETQYF
TRBJ1-2 TRBV4-1 CASSRSYSRTNYGYTF
TRBJ2-1 TRBV29-1 CSVEAGGLVLSYNEQFF
TRBJ2-7 TRBV28 CASSLFGPPTGAGSYEQYF
TRBJ2-6 TRBV6-1 CASSEGPGGAGANVLTF
TRBJ2-3 TRBV7-3 CASSLTGGENTDTQYF
TRBJ2-7 TRBV27 CASSTVLAAGSYEQYF
TRBJ2-1 TRBV29-1 CSVSGTSNEQFF
TRBJ2-1 TRBV6-1 CASPSGTSGFF
TRBJ1-5 TRBV7-9 CASSHNSNQPQHF
TRBJ2-3 TRBV30 CAWSPGVGDTDTQYF
TRBJ2-2 TRBV7-9 CASSPDRGNTGELFF
TRBJ2-4 TRBV7-2 CASSKRAVQDIQYF
TRBJ2-7 TRBV19 CASSSSGKAYEQYF
TRBJ1-4 TRBV5-5 CASSLRGLNEKLFF
TRBJ2-2 TRBV5-1 CASSLGVLGSNTGELFF
TRBJ1-5 TRBV6-5 CASRRAGRNQPQHF
TRBJ2-5 TRBV5-8 CASSLGALLRTQYF
TRBJ2-1 TRBV20-1 CSAPDRNEQFF
TRBJ2-7 TRBV19 CASSPTRLHEQYF
TRBJ2-7 TRBV7-9 CASSLVRSGKESYEQYF
TRBJ2-1 TRBV6-4 CASSDGTGGNEQFF
TRBJ1-3 TRBV28 CASSLFFRGSGNTIYF
TRBJ1-6 TRBV7-8 CASSPIGRGDSPLHF